The clone carrying this T cell receptor (beta chain) appeared many times. The antigen remains unidentified. This specimen belongs to a study of T-cell memory formation after mild COVID-19. Whole-study findings and limits: There was a balanced CD4/CD8 profile in clones contracting day 15 to 85, and later expanders leaned CD4+.

One entry per CDR3 protein, called by TCRdb with MiXCR from the 5' RACE reads. The sample contains 550,000 to 600,000 distinct CDR3 sequences, approximately 15% of which appear only once. This TCR was sampled from an adult woman who had mild COVID-19 (a few samples of this study predate the infection). Cell type and time point are not known. Sequenced: PBMCs or a T cell subset sorted from them (not recorded which).

The DNA for the CDR3 is TGCAGTGCTGCAGACCCCAGTCAGCAGTTCTTC. This encodes CSAADPSQQFF. The rearrangement links TRBV20-1 to TRBJ2-1; no firm D call. The germline CDR1 and CDR2 sequences are DFQATT and SNEGSKA (reference sequence). The CDR3 loop spans 11 amino acids. Trimming stripped 5 bases from V and 11 bases from J, with 13 bases between.